These 5 T cell receptor beta chains share one sample of origin, sequenced in a study of T-cell reconstitution after alpha-beta-depleted transplantation in children. Unique molecular identifiers were built into the TCRbeta library. TCRdb ran MiXCR on the PCR reads and lists one entry per CDR3 protein. The sample lists approximately 500,000 distinct CDR3 sequences, 10% occurring once. This sample comprised PBMCs, obtained before TCRalphabeta/CD19-depleted stem cell transplant. These receptors were obtained from a child under 10 years old with inherited bone marrow failure, due to receive a stem cell transplant.

This clonotype came up many times. The chain combines TRBV10-3 with TRBJ2-4, with TRBD2 matching 10 bases. The CDR3 covers 15 residues. The ends lost 6 bases at V and 1 base at J; junction bases unmatched: 3. The V gene's germline CDR1 is ENHRY and CDR2 SYGVKD. In nucleotides, the CDR3 is TGTGCCATCAGCCGGACTAGCGGTGCCAAAAACATTCAGTACTTC. Its translation is CAISRTSGAKNIQYF.

This clonotype was counted many times. V usage is TRBV27 and J usage is TRBJ2-1, with 12 bases fitting TRBD2. The CDR3 covers 15 residues. The germline gives CDR1 MNHEY, CDR2 SMNVEV (reference sequence). Trimming cost V 6 bases and J 5 bases; bases outside gene matches: 5. DNA of the CDR3: TGTGCCAGCAGCCCTAGCGGGAGGGCCGACAATGAGCAGTTCTTC. It specifies CASSPSGRADNEQFF.

This clonotype was seen a handful of times. The chain uses TRBV29-1 and TRBJ2-1; the match to TRBD1 covers 11 bases. Germline CDR1 and CDR2: SQVTM and ANQGSEA. There are 11 residues in the CDR3. V lost 7 bases to trimming and J lost 13 bases; unmatched junction nucleotides: 6. The CDR3 DNA reads TGCAGCGGTGAGGGACAGGGGGAACAGTTCTTC. It is translated as CSGEGQGEQFF.

The gene calls are TRBV5-1 and TRBJ2-2, with 9 bases aligning to TRBD2. CDR3 length equals 17 residues. The ends lost 0 bases at V and 6 bases at J; junction bases unmatched: 9. CDR1 and CDR2 (germline): SGHRS, YFSETQ. CDR3 in DNA: TGCGCCAGCAGCTTGGTCGTGGTAGCGGGAGTTGCCGGGGAGCTGTTTTTT. This sequence encodes CASSLVVVAGVAGELFF.

The chain employs TRBV7-2 and TRBJ2-6; possibly TRBD1 for D (6 bases). The V end lost 4 bases, the J end lost 2 bases, and 9 bases lay between the germline ends. The CDR3 sequence is 15 residues long. Germline CDR1 and CDR2: SGHTA and FQGNSA. The chain's CDR3 is CASSSQGPGANVLTF. For the CDR3, the DNA is TGTGCCAGCAGCTCTCAGGGGCCTGGGGCCAACGTCCTGACTTTC.